This T cell receptor beta chain was recorded in a study of human thymus T cells. Trimming cost V 0 bases and J 6 bases, with 3 bases left between them. Germline V gene lookup returns CDR1 SGHDT and CDR2 YYEEEE. The CDR3 has 12 residues. This table comes from immunoSEQ multiplex PCR, and its TCRdb copy is limited to in-frame clones, with some not included. The table records some 40,000 clones, approximately 95% of them present only once. Healthy Finnish infants undergoing corrective surgery for congenital heart defects were used as donors. Blood DNA came from all available leukocytes, not a fixed cell number. Study-level results: Repertoires sampled from thymus and blood appeared biased in V and J gene usage.

Worth noting for this clone: The target antigen is unknown. This CDR3 is also generated by other DNA sequences in the sample.

The TCR was taken from a boy less than two years old with a congenital heart defect but otherwise immunologically healthy. This chain links TRBV5-6 with TRBJ2-2; D ambiguous. The sequencing sample was made of blood. The CDR3 loop is CASSLGAGELFF. CDR3 nucleotides: TGTGCCAGCAGCTTGGGGGCCGGGGAGCTGTTTTTT.